The next 20 T cell receptor beta chains were all read from a single sample in a study of molecular identifiers for immune sequencing clone quantification (dated by TCRdb to 2017 to 2018). The library came from PCR. The data were produced on a NextSeq 500. Clones were called with MiXCR by TCRdb after fastp trimmed the public reads at Q25, and only in-frame beta chains were retained. Rows merge per CDR3 protein into single entries with the most common DNA and genes. The sample contains 85,000 to 90,000 distinct CDR3 sequences, around 27% of them found a single time. The ten largest make up about 0.8% of the sample. The sample consisted of naive CD8+ T cells from blood, with Jurkat cell RNA spiked in. This sample's cell subset or site label indicates: FACS-sorted CD8+CD4-CCR7+CD45RA+ naive T cells. The receptors come from a human donor in good health. Some libraries in this study had Jurkat cell RNA spiked in.

This clonotype was counted ten times or more. The chain is built from TRBV20-1 and TRBJ2-3; D possibly corresponds to TRBD1 (6 bases). The CDR3 covers 13 residues. Germline loops: CDR1 DFQATT, CDR2 SNEGSKA (reference sequence). Trimming left V 2 bases short and J 6 bases short, with 12 bases between. CDR3 residues: CSARSGGVDTQYF. CDR3 DNA sequence: TGCAGTGCTAGATCTGGGGGCGTTGATACGCAGTATTTT.

This chain uses TRBV11-2 with TRBJ2-1; weak D call: TRBD1 (6 bases). There are 16 residues in the CDR3. V lost 2 bases, J lost 2 bases, and 13 bases lay in between. CDR1 and CDR2 from the germline V gene are SGHAT and FQNNGV. The CDR3 is CASSLSPQGPYNEQFF. The CDR3, as DNA: TGTGCCAGCAGCTTATCCCCACAGGGACCCTACAATGAGCAGTTCTTC. Full variable domain (rest looked up from reference TRBV11-2 and TRBJ2-1): EAGVAQSPRYKIIEKRQSVAFWCNPISGHATLYWYQQILGQGPKLLIQFQNNGVVDDSQLPKDRFSAERLKGVDSTLKIQPAKLEDSAVYLCASSLSPQGPYNEQFFGPGTRLTVL.

The table lists this clonotype with many counts. This sequence joins TRBV20-1 and TRBJ2-3, with a weak D call TRBD2 (6 bases). In germline, CDR1 is DFQATT, CDR2 SNEGSKA (reference sequence). V was trimmed by 0 bases and J by 3 bases, leaving 19 bases between them. The CDR3 spans 17 residues. CDR3 nucleotide sequence: TGCAGTGCTAGAGATGAACGGGAGCTTCGGGTAACAGATACGCAGTATTTT. Its protein product is CSARDERELRVTDTQYF.

Concerning this clonotype: One base away lies a much larger clone, so this may be a sequencing read error. The rearrangement links TRBV30 to TRBJ1-1; the D gene is possibly TRBD1 (5 bases). In germline, CDR1 is GTSNPN, CDR2 SVGIG (reference sequence). The CDR3 runs to 15 residues. The CDR3 loop reads CAWSPRDLMNTEVFF. The CDR3, as DNA: TGTGCCTGGAGTCCGAGGGACCTAATGAACACTGAAGTTTTCTTT.

This clonotype occurred many times. The rearrangement links TRBV29-1 to TRBJ2-5; possibly TRBD1 for D (5 bases). The CDR3 contains 14 residues. V was cut by 6 bases and J by 0 bases, with 14 bases left in between. CDR1 SQVTM and CDR2 ANQGSEA come from the germline V gene. The CDR3 spells CSVPGQTYQETQYF. Here the CDR3 DNA reads TGCAGCGTGCCAGGGCAGACATACCAAGAGACCCAGTACTTC.

This clonotype was seen a handful of times. A much larger clone is a single base away; this may be a read error. This rearrangement joins TRBV29-1 to TRBJ2-5; D ambiguous. The CDR3 has 12 amino acids. Germline V gene data show CDR1 as SQVTM and CDR2 as ANQGSEA. The V end lost 7 bases, the J end lost 4 bases, and 13 bases lay between the germline ends. The CDR3 sequence: CSAWAGRETQYF. CDR3 DNA sequence: TGCAGCGCCTGGGCAGGCCGAGAGACCCAGTACTTC.

V is TRBV4-3 and J is TRBJ2-7, with TRBD2 as a possible D gene (5 bases). This CDR3 spans 14 amino acids. CDR1 is LGHNA and CDR2 is YSLEER in the germline V gene. V lost 1 base, J lost 6 bases, and 13 bases lay in between. CDR3 sequence: CASSQGRASREQYF. The CDR3, as DNA: TGCGCCAGCAGCCAAGGAAGGGCTAGCCGCGAGCAGTACTTC.

Details on this clonotype: This may stem from a read error, because a much larger clone lies one nucleotide away. The chain employs TRBV5-3 and TRBJ1-1; D not certain. TRBV5-3 is noted as an ORF with a role that remains uncertain. The CDR3 consists of 15 residues. CDR3 sequence: CASSLANYPNTGAFF. Written as DNA, the CDR3 is TGTGCCAGCAGCTTGGCTAATTACCCGAACACTGGAGCTTTCTTT.

The V gene is TRBV7-9, the J gene TRBJ1-1, with unresolved D. From germline, CDR1 is SEHNR and CDR2 FQNEAQ (reference sequence). The ends were cut back, 2 bases at V and 7 bases at J, with 11 bases in the middle. The CDR3 extends over 13 amino acids. This chain's CDR3 is CASSLIPANEAFF. Here the CDR3 DNA reads TGTGCCAGCAGCTTAATCCCAGCGAATGAAGCTTTCTTT.

The chain couples TRBV4-3 to TRBJ2-4; maybe TRBD2 (5 bases). Germline V gene lookup returns CDR1 LGHNA and CDR2 YSLEER. V was clipped by 1 base and J by 0 bases, with 10 bases between them. The CDR3 is 16 residues long. The CDR3 DNA reads as TGCGCCAGCAGCCAAGCTGCCGGACTAGCCAAAAACATTCAGTACTTC. It specifies CASSQAAGLAKNIQYF.

This clonotype was detected many times. The J gene is TRBJ2-5, the V gene TRBV7-6, with 11 bases lining up with TRBD2. CDR3 length: 17 residues. Germline V gene sequence: CDR1 SGHVS, CDR2 FNYEAQ. V was clipped by 1 base and J by 1 base; unmatched bases: 5. The CDR3 DNA reads as TGTGCCAGCAGCTTAGTAGGACTAGCGGGCTTCCAAGAGACCCAGTACTTC. Residues: CASSLVGLAGFQETQYF.

Ten or more counts support this clonotype. The CDR3 spells CASSYAYNADTQYF. The CDR3 DNA sequence: TGTGCCAGCAGTTACGCCTACAATGCAGATACGCAGTATTTT. The chain joins TRBV6-6 to TRBJ2-3; D is undetermined. Germline V gene sequence: CDR1 MNHNY, CDR2 SVGAGI (reference sequence). The CDR3 is 14 amino acids. The V and J ends lost 2 bases and 4 bases respectively, with 10 bases between them.

This sequence joins TRBV20-1 and TRBJ2-1; 11 bases fit TRBD2. This CDR3 region has 14 residues. Germline V CDR1 and CDR2: DFQATT, SNEGSKA (reference sequence). Trimming cost V 6 bases and J 4 bases; bases outside gene matches: 5. Here the CDR3 DNA reads TGCAGTGCGTACGGGACTAGCGGTTACAATGAGCAGTTCTTC. Its translation is CSAYGTSGYNEQFF.

This clonotype was counted a few times. This chain joins TRBV30 and TRBJ2-5; 10 bases agree with TRBD2. The J segment lost 3 bases and the V segment lost 0 bases, leaving 10 bases of the junction unmatched. The CDR3 covers 17 residues. CDR1 is GTSNPN and CDR2 is SVGIG in the germline V gene (reference sequence). CDR3 residues: CAWSVKSGGAVEETQYF. CDR3 sequence (DNA): TGTGCCTGGAGTGTAAAGAGCGGGGGGGCCGTTGAAGAGACCCAGTACTTC.

Comments on this clonotype: A much more abundant neighbour one base away suggests this may be a read error. Here the CDR3 omits its conserved ending phenylalanine or tryptophan, so a read error is the likely source. The chain couples TRBV4-1 to TRBJ2-7; TRBD1 matches at 7 bases. Trimming removed 10 bases from V and 3 bases from J; junction bases left unmatched: 9. This CDR3 spans 13 amino acids. The germline gives CDR1 MGHRA, CDR2 YSYEKL. CDR3 region: CATARTGGYEQYL. CDR3 coding DNA: TGCGCCACCGCGAGGACAGGAGGCTACGAGCAGTACCTC.

The rearrangement uses TRBV19 and TRBJ1-5; D is ambiguous. V lost 4 bases and J lost 5, with 12 bases in between. The V gene's germline CDR1 is LNHDA and CDR2 SQIVND (reference sequence). CDR3 length: 14 residues. CDR3 region: CASSTREPDQPQHF. The DNA for the CDR3 is TGTGCCAGTAGTACTAGGGAGCCGGATCAGCCCCAGCATTTT.

This clonotype was seen repeatedly, ten times or more. The genes are TRBV6-5 and TRBJ1-5, with unresolved D. There are 10 residues in the CDR3. Per germline, CDR1 MNHEY and CDR2 SVGAGI. V was trimmed by 8 bases and J by 6 bases, leaving 5 bases between them. CDR3 residues: CASGSQPQHF. The CDR3 DNA follows: TGTGCCAGCGGTAGTCAGCCCCAGCATTTT.

The chain joins TRBV6-6 to TRBJ2-7; D could derive from TRBD1 or TRBD2 (5 bases each). The CDR3 extends over 15 amino acids. CDR1 and CDR2 (germline): MNHNY, SVGAGI (reference sequence). Trimming took 0 bases from V and 2 from J, leaving 11 bases between them. This chain's CDR3 is CASSYSGTGPYEQYF. The CDR3 DNA sequence: TGTGCCAGCAGTTACTCCGGAACGGGGCCCTACGAGCAGTACTTC.

CDR3 protein: CASSHTSGSTDTQYF. For the CDR3, the DNA is TGTGCCAGCAGCCATACTAGCGGGAGCACAGATACGCAGTATTTT. V usage is TRBV7-9 and J usage is TRBJ2-3; 9 bases are shared with TRBD2. Unmatched junction bases numbered 3, after V lost 5 bases and J lost 0 bases. The CDR3 is 15 residues long. Germline CDR1 SEHNR, CDR2 FQNEAQ (reference sequence).

The chain carries TRBV24-1 and TRBJ2-5; 11 nucleotides line up with TRBD2. Germline CDR1 and CDR2: KGHDR and SFDVKD. The CDR3 sequence is 17 residues long. The J segment lost 1 base and the V segment lost 4 bases, leaving 7 bases of the junction unmatched. Here the CDR3 reads CATSDTTSGRTQETQYF. The DNA for the CDR3 is TGTGCCACCAGTGACACAACTAGCGGGAGAACCCAAGAGACCCAGTACTTC.